A selection of T cell receptor beta chains follows, all from one sample in a study of breast tumors, draining lymph nodes, adjacent tissues. Each CDR3 protein is one row after TCRdb ran MiXCR on the multiplex PCR reads. The table lists about 270,000 distinct CDR3 sequences, over 25% of them singletons. Sequencing input: axillary lymph node tissue. The receptors were sampled from a female donor with breast cancer. Some clones in this sample may be carry-over from other donors' samples. The CDR3 runs from the conserved cysteine through the conserved F or W. D genes are given only for firm matches. Only part of the rows carry a size: once, few, many, or a class if the clone is expanded.

>TRBJ2-7|TRBV9|-|-
CASSVGVQGHYEQYF
TGCGCCAGCAGCGTAGGTGTTCAGGGCCACTACGAGCAGTACTTC
>TRBJ2-1|TRBV7-8|TRBD2|many
CASSGREREGWHEQFF
TGTGCCAGCAGCGGACGAGAGCGGGAGGGTTGGCATGAGCAGTTCTTC
>TRBJ1-2|TRBV9|-|many
CASSVGGGTGGYTF
TGTGCCAGCAGCGTAGGAGGGGGGACGGGAGGCTACACCTTC
>TRBJ2-5|TRBV20-1|TRBD2|-
CSARDGGTNQPQYF
TGCAGTGCTAGAGATGGGGGGACTAATCAGCCCCAGTACTTC
>TRBJ2-7|TRBV7-9|-|many
CASSLGGRGEQYF
TGTGCCAGCAGCTTGGGGGGGCGTGGAGAGCAGTACTTC
>TRBJ2-5|TRBV12-3/TRBV12-4|-|many
CASSFRGGYQETQYF
TGTGCCAGCAGTTTCAGGGGGGGGTACCAAGAGACCCAGTACTTC
>TRBJ1-1|TRBV5-1|-|-
CASKDQGSALEAFF
TGCGCCAGCAAAGATCAGGGGAGCGCGCTTGAAGCTTTCTTT
>TRBJ1-2|TRBV5-1|-|many
CASSLEGVGNYGYTF
TGCGCCAGCAGCTTGGAAGGGGTGGGGAACTATGGCTACACCTTC
>TRBJ2-3|TRBV29-1|TRBD1|many
CSVAGQATDTQYF
TGCAGCGTTGCAGGACAGGCCACAGATACGCAGTATTTT
>TRBJ2-1|TRBV6-6|-|-
CASSHPNNEQFF
TGTGCCAGCAGCCACCCCAACAATGAGCAGTTCTTC
>TRBJ1-2|TRBV13|TRBD1|-
CASSFWTAGQGNYGYTF
TGTGCCAGCAGCTTCTGGACAGCGGGACAGGGGAACTATGGCTACACCTTC
>TRBJ1-3|TRBV10-3|-|many
CAITWDAGNTIYF
TGTGCCATTACTTGGGACGCTGGAAACACCATATATTTT
>TRBJ2-2|TRBV20-1|TRBD2|many
CSGLADTGELFF
TGCAGTGGCCTAGCGGATACCGGGGAGCTGTTTTTT
>TRBJ2-7|TRBV5-4|TRBD2|-
CASSRGTSGISYEQYF
TGTGCCAGCAGTCGGGGGACTAGCGGGATTTCCTACGAGCAGTACTTC
>TRBJ1-2|TRBV6-1|TRBD1|many
CASSPRGRRDGYTF
TGTGCCAGCAGTCCTAGGGGGCGCCGGGATGGCTACACCTTC
>TRBJ2-3|TRBV4-2|TRBD2|many
CASSRGGLAGDSQYF
TGTGCCAGCAGCCGAGGGGGACTAGCGGGAGACTCGCAGTATTTT
>TRBJ1-2|TRBV11-2|-|many
CASSLEGAGYTF
TGTGCCAGCAGCTTAGAGGGGGCAGGCTACACCTTC
>TRBJ2-6|TRBV19|-|many
CASNLRSGANVLTF
TGTGCCAGTAATTTGCGCTCTGGGGCCAACGTCCTGACTTTC
>TRBJ1-2|TRBV3-1|-|many
CASSHRQGYTF
TGTGCCAGCAGCCACAGACAGGGCTACACCTTC
>TRBJ2-1|TRBV20-1|TRBD2|many
CSADGGRANEQFF
TGCAGTGCTGACGGTGGGAGGGCTAATGAGCAGTTCTTC
>TRBJ2-2|TRBV24-1|-|many
CATEGARLTGELFF
TGTGCCACCGAAGGGGCCAGATTAACCGGGGAGCTGTTTTTT
>TRBJ1-6|TRBV24-1|TRBD1|many
CATADRAVNSPLHF
TGTGCCACCGCGGACAGGGCCGTTAATTCACCCCTCCACTTT
>TRBJ1-1|TRBV10-3|-|-
CAISEAAATEAFF
TGTGCCATCAGTGAGGCGGCAGCCACTGAAGCTTTCTTT
>TRBJ2-1|TRBV20-1|TRBD1|many
CSARRTGGNEQFF
TGCAGTGCTAGAAGGACAGGGGGTAATGAGCAGTTCTTC
>TRBJ2-1|TRBV4-1|-|-
CASSQESRNEQFF
TGCGCCAGCAGCCAAGAATCTAGGAATGAGCAGTTCTTC
>TRBJ2-7|TRBV2|-|many
CASSVRGYEQYF
TGTGCCAGCAGTGTTCGAGGGTACGAGCAGTACTTC